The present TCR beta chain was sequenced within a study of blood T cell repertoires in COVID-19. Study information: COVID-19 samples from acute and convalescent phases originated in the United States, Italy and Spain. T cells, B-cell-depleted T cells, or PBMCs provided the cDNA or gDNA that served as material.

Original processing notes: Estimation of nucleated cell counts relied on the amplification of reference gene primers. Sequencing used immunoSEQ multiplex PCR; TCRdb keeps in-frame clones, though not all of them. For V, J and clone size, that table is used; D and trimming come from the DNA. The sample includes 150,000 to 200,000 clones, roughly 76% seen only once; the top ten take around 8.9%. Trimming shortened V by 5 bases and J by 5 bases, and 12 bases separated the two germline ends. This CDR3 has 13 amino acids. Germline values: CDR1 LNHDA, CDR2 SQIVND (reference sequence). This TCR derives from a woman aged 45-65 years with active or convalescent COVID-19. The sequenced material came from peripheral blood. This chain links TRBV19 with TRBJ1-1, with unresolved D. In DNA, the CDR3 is TGTGCCAGTAGTCCCGGGAGGACTACTGAAGCTTTCTTT. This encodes CASSPGRTTEAFF.